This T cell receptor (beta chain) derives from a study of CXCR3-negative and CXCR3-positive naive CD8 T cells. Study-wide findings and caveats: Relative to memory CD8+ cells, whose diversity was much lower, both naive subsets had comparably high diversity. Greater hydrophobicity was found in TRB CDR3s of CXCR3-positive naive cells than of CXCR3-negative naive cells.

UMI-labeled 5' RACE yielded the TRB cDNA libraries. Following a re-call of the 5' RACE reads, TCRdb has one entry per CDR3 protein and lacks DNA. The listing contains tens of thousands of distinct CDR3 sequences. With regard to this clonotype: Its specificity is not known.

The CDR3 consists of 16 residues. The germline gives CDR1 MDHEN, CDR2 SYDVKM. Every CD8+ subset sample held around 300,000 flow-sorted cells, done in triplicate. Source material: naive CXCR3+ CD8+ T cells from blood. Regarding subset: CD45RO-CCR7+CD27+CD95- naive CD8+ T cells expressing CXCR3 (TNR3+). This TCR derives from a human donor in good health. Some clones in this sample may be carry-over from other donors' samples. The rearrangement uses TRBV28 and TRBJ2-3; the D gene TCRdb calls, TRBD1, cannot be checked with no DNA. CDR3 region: CASSQQGAGGSDTQYF.